Included here is one TCR beta chain sequence, with context. Antigen: not known. This sample is drawn from a study of T cell responses to AZD1222 COVID-19 vaccine. General study results and limits: Targeting of unmutated variant regions was reportedly seen in nearly half of spike-specific TCRs. Vaccine-related CD4 TCRs covered spike, predominating at 160-218 and 743-854. There were mostly white British donors and more females than males, and clonal diversity was possibly underestimated.

Second-dose recipients at about 4 or about 12 weeks were treated as one pooled group. Clones were sequenced by immunoSEQ multiplex PCR, and TCRdb holds only the in-frame ones, with some missing. The profile covers approximately 60,000 clones, with approximately 86% appearing a single time and roughly 7.2% taken by the ten largest. Germline lookup yields CDR1 SGHVS and CDR2 FQNEAQ. There are 15 residues in the CDR3. The V end lost 1 base, the J end lost 4 bases, and 8 bases lay between the germline ends. The sample consisted of peripheral blood, taken 28 days after the second AZD1222 dose. The source is an adult who received the AZD1222 COVID-19 vaccine. The chain couples TRBV7-8 to TRBJ2-6; tentative D call: TRBD2 (5 bases). The CDR3 reads CASSLVGRGANVLTF. Written as DNA, the CDR3 is TGTGCCAGCAGCTTAGTGGGGAGAGGGGCCAACGTCCTGACTTTC.